This TCR beta chain was sequenced during a study of CD8 T cells in ankylosing spondylitis (dated by TCRdb to the late 2010s). Regarding the study in general: To find TCR variants linked to disease, the study profiled T cell receptor beta repertoires in ankylosing spondylitis patients and healthy donors. In total, the full study cohort was made up of some 110 healthy donors and about two dozen ankylosing spondylitis patients. Peripheral blood was sampled, and synovial fluid was additionally collected from ankylosing spondylitis patients. Results and caveats for the whole study, not just this receptor: Some motif variants had previously been reported in the synovial fluid and blood of reactive arthritis patients, which suggests shared mechanisms of disease initiation. Blood from ankylosing spondylitis patients appeared to be characterized by a TCR beta motif composed of about eight highly homologous amino acid variants. A CD8+ phenotype was shown by the disease-linked clones, which were found at relatively low frequencies in peripheral blood. According to the report, matched synovial fluid samples from ankylosing spondylitis patients were significantly enriched for the disease-linked clones.

Sequencing was carried out with an Illumina HiSeq 2500. TCR beta libraries were prepared by quantitative 5'-RACE with molecular barcodes. Regarding the original processing steps: A new computational method based on a probabilistic model of VDJ rearrangement was used to identify disease-linked TCR variants. TCRdb applied fastp at Q25 and MiXCR to the public reads, then kept only in-frame beta chains. Under each unique CDR3 protein, matching rows form one entry showing the most common genes and DNA. TCRdb's processing, not the authors' own work, is the source of the V and J calls. This sample is represented by about 480,000 distinct CDR3 sequences; over 15% of them were singletons. Together, the top ten hold 0.95% to 1.1% of the sample. Remarks on this clonotype: No antigen is known for it. There are no base qualities to consult, and no much larger clone falls within one base.

The CDR3 has 15 amino acids, counting the end cysteine and phenylalanine. Only the CDR3 DNA stays, 45 bases, in frame from base 1. CDR1 and CDR2 (MNHNS, SASEGT) derive from the germline V gene. Trimming at the junction amounts to 1 base on V and 2 bases on J, and the germline ends lie 11 bases apart. In this chain, TRBV6-1 is recombined with TRBJ1-1, with the identity of the D gene unclear. The receptor's source is a male donor with ankylosing spondylitis. The material sequenced was blood, either unsorted or a sorted T cell fraction (not recorded which). The CDR3 region has the sequence CASSEGGLGNTEAFF. The nucleotides are TGTGCCAGCAGTGAAGGTGGTCTAGGTAACACTGAAGCTTTCTTT.